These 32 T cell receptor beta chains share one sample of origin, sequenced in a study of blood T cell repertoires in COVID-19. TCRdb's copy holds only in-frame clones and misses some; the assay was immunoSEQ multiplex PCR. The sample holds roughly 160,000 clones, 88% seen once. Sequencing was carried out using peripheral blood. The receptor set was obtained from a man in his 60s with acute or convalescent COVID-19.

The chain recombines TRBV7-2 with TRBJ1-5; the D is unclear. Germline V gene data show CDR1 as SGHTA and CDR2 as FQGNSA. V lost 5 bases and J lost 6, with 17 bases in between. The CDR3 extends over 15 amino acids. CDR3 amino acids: CASSPSGTNGQPQHF. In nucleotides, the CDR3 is TGTGCCAGCAGCCCCTCAGGCACAAATGGTCAGCCCCAGCATTTT.

The CDR3 DNA follows: TGTGCCAGCAGCTCGCCGGAGGCTAATGAAAAACTGTTTTTT. Translation: CASSSPEANEKLFF. The chain carries TRBV11-2 and TRBJ1-4; no definite D call. The CDR3 sequence is 14 residues long. Trimming removed 4 bases from V and 3 bases from J, with 9 bases in between. From germline, CDR1 is SGHAT and CDR2 FQNNGV. Drawing the rest from reference TRBV11-2 and TRBJ1-4, the complete variable domain is EAGVAQSPRYKIIEKRQSVAFWCNPISGHATLYWYQQILGQGPKLLIQFQNNGVVDDSQLPKDRFSAERLKGVDSTLKIQPAKLEDSAVYLCASSSPEANEKLFFGSGTQLSVL.

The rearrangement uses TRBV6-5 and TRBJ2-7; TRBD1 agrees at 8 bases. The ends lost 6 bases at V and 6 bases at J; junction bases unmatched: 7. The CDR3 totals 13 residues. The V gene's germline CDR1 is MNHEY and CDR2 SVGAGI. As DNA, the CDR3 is TGTGCCAGCAGGGAGACAGGGGTGGCCGAGCAGTACGTC. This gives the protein CASRETGVAEQYV.

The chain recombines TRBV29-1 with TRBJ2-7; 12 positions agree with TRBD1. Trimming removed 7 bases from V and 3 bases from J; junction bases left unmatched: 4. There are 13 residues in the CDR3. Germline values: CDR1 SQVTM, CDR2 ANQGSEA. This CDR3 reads CSAGTGGGYEQYF. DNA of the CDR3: TGCAGCGCGGGGACAGGGGGCGGCTACGAGCAGTACTTC.

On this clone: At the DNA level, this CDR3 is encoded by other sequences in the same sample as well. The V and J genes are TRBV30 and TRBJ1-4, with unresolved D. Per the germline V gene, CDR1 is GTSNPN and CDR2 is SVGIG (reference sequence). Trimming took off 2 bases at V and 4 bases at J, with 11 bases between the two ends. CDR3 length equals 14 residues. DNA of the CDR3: TGTGCCTGGAGTCGAGGAGGTAATAATGAAAAACTGTTTTTT. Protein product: CAWSRGGNNEKLFF.

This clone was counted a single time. The CDR3 DNA reads TGTGCCAGTAGTATATTACAGGGGAACACTGAAGCTTTCTTT. The encoded protein is CASSILQGNTEAFF. The chain recombines TRBV19 with TRBJ1-1; tentative D call: TRBD1 (6 bases). The CDR3 extends over 14 amino acids. With 2 bases removed from V and 1 base from J, the gap between germline ends came to 8 bases. Germline-derived CDR1 and CDR2 are LNHDA and SQIVND (reference sequence).

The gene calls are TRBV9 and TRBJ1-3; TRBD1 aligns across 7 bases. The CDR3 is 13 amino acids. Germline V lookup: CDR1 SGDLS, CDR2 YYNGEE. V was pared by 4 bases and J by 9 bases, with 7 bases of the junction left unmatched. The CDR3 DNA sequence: TGTGCCAGCAGCCCCCCAGGGGGGCTCACCATATATTTT. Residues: CASSPPGGLTIYF.

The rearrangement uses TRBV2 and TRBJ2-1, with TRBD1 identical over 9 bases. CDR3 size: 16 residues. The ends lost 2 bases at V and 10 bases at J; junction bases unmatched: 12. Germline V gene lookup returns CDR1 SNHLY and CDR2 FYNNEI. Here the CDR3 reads CASSESLGTGYDEQFF. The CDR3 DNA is TGTGCCAGCAGTGAAAGCTTGGGGACAGGGTATGACGAGCAGTTCTTC.

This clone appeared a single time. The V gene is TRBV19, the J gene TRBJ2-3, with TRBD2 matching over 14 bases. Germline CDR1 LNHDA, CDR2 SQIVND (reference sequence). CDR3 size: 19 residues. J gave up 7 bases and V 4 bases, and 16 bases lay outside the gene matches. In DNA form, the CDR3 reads TGTGCCAGTAGTACCCGAGGCTCGACTAGCGGGAGGGTCCAAAATACGCAGTATTTT. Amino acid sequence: CASSTRGSTSGRVQNTQYF.

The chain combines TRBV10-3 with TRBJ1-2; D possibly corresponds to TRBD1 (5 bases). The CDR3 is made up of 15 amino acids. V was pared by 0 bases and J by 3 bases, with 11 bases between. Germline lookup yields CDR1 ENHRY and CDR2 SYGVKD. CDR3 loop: CAISESGREHYGYTF. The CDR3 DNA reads TGTGCCATCAGTGAGTCGGGCAGGGAACACTATGGCTACACCTTC.

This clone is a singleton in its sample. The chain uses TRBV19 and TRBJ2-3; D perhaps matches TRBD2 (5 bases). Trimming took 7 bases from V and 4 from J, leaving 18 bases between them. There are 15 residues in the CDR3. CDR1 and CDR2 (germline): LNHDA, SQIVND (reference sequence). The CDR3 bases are TGTGCCAGTACTGATAAGAGGAGGCGGGCAGATACGCAGTATTTT. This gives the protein CASTDKRRRADTQYF.

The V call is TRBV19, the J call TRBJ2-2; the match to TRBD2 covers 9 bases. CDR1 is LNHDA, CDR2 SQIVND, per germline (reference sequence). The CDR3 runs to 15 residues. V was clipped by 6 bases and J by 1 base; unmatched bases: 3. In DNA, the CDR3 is TGTGCCAGTAGACGACTAGCGGAGAACACCGGGGAGCTGTTTTTT. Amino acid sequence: CASRRLAENTGELFF.

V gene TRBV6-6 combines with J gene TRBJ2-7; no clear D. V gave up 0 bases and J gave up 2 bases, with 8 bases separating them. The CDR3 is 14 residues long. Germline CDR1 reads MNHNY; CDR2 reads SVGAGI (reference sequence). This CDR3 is CASSYSAEAYEQYF. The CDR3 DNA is TGTGCCAGCAGTTACTCGGCAGAAGCCTACGAGCAGTACTTC.

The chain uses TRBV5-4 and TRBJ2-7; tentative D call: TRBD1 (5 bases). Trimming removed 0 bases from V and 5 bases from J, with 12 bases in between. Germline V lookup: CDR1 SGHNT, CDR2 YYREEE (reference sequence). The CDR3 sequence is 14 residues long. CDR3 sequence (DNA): TGTGCCAGCAGCTTGGGCAGGGTCGAAAACGAGCAGTACTTC. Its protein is CASSLGRVENEQYF.

CDR3 in amino acids: CASGTRGQGRVTGELFF. The CDR3 coding sequence is TGTGCTAGTGGCACCCGGGGACAGGGAAGGGTGACCGGGGAGCTGTTTTTT. The chain employs TRBV12-5 and TRBJ2-2; 9 bases fit TRBD1. Germline CDR1 and CDR2: LGHNT and FRNRAP. This CDR3 contains 17 residues. V trimming: 6 bases; J trimming: 5 bases; junction bases outside the gene matches: 13. The full variable domain, its missing parts supplied by reference TRBV12-5 and TRBJ2-2, is DARVTQTPRHKVTEMGQEVTMRCQPILGHNTVFWYRQTMMQGLELLAYFRNRAPLDDSGMPKDRFSAEMPDATLATLKIQPSEPRDSAVYFCASGTRGQGRVTGELFFGEGSRLTVL.

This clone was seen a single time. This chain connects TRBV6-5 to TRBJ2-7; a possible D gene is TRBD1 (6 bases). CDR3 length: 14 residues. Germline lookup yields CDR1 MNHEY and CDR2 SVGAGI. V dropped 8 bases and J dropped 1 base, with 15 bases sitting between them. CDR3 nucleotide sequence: TGTGCCAGCTTTCCCTCGGGACAATCCTACGAGCAGTACGTC. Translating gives CASFPSGQSYEQYV.

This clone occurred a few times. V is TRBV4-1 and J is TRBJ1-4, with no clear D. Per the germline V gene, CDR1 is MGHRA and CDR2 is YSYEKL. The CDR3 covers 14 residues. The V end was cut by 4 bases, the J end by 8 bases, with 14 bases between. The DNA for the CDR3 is TGCGCCAGCAGCCTGTACGGGGTAGGCGAAAAACTGTTTTTT. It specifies CASSLYGVGEKLFF.

The CDR3 DNA sequence: TGTGCCAGCAGCATTGACACAAGCACTGAAGCTTTCTTT. It codes for CASSIDTSTEAFF. The genes are TRBV28 and TRBJ1-1; D remains unclear. CDR3 length equals 13 residues. Between the trimmed V and J ends, which lost 6 bases and 4 bases, there was a span of 12 bases. The V gene's germline CDR1 is MDHEN and CDR2 SYDVKM.

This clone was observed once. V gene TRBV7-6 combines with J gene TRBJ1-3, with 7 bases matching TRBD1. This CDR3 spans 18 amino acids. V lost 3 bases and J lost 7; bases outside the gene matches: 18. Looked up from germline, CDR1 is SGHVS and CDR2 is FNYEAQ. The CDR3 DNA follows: TGTGCCAGCAGCTTTTACCCACCAGCACCCGACAGGGCTAACACCATATATTTT. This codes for CASSFYPPAPDRANTIYF.

The CDR3 is CASSYSRVGGEQFF. CDR3 nucleotides: TGTGCCAGCAGTTACTCGAGGGTTGGCGGTGAGCAGTTCTTC. The chain employs TRBV6-6 and TRBJ2-1; perhaps TRBD2 as D (5 bases). The V end lost 0 bases, the J end lost 9 bases, and 12 bases lay between the germline ends. This CDR3 has 14 amino acids. CDR1 MNHNY and CDR2 SVGAGI come from the germline V gene (reference sequence).

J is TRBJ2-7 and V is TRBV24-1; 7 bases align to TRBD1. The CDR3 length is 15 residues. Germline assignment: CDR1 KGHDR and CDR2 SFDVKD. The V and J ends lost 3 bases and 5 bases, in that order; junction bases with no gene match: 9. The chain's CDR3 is CATSDAARGSNEQYF. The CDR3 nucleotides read TGTGCCACCAGTGATGCCGCCAGGGGGTCCAACGAGCAGTACTTC.

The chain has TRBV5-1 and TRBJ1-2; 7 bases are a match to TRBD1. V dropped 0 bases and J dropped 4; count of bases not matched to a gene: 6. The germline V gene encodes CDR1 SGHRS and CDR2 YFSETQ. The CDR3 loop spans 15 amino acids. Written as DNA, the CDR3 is TGCGCCAGCAGCTTGGAGGGGGCCGAAATCTATGGCTACACCTTC. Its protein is CASSLEGAEIYGYTF.

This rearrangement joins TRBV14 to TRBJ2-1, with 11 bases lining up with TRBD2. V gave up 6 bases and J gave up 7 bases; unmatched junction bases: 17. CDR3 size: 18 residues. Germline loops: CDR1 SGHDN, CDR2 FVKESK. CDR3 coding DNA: TGTGCCAGCAGTCGAAGGTCCCTTACTAGCGGGAGTCCAAATGAGCAGTTCTTC. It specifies CASSRRSLTSGSPNEQFF. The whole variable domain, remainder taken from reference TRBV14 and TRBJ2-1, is EAGVTQFPSHSVIEKGQTVTLRCDPISGHDNLYWYRRVMGKEIKFLLHFVKESKQDESGMPNNRFLAERTGGTYSTLKVQPAELEDSGVYFCASSRRSLTSGSPNEQFFGPGTRLTVL.

The CDR3 coding sequence is TGTGCCACGAAAGGGGGACAGGGAAATCAGCCCCAGCATTTT. Protein: CATKGGQGNQPQHF. The rearrangement uses TRBV2 and TRBJ1-5, with 9 bases identical to TRBD1. The length of the CDR3 is 14 residues. Germline CDR1 and CDR2: SNHLY and FYNNEI. The V segment lost 10 bases and the J segment 4 bases; nucleotides outside the gene matches: 8.

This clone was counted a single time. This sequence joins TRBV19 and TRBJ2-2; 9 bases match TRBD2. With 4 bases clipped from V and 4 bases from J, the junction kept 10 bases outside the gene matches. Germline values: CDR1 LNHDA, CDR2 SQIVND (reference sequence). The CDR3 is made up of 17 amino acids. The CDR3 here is CASSRRAGGSGTGELFF. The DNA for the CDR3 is TGTGCCAGTAGTAGACGAGCGGGGGGCTCGGGCACCGGGGAGCTGTTTTTT.

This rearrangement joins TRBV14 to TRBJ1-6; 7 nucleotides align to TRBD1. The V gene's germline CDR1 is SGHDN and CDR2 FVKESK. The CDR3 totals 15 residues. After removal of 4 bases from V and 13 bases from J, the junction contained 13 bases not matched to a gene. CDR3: CASSLLGGGFHPLHF. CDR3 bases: TGTGCCAGCAGCCTCCTTGGAGGGGGCTTTCATCCCCTCCACTTT.

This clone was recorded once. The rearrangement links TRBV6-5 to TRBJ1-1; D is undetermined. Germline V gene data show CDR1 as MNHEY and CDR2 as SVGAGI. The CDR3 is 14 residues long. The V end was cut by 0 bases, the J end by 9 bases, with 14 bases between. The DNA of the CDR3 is TGTGCCAGCAGTTACTCAGGAGGTGAGGGAAAAGCTTTCTTT. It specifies CASSYSGGEGKAFF.

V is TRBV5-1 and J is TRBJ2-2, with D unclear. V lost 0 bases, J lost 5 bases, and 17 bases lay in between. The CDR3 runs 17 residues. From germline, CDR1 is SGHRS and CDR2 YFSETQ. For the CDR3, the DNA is TGCGCCAGCAGCTTGGGGTCTTTGGCAGGTGGTACCGGGGAGCTGTTTTTT. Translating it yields CASSLGSLAGGTGELFF. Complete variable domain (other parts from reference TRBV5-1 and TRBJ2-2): KAGVTQTPRYLIKTRGQQVTLSCSPISGHRSVSWYQQTPGQGLQFLFEYFSETQRNKGNFPGRFSGRQFSNSRSEMNVSTLELGDSALYLCASSLGSLAGGTGELFFGEGSRLTVL.

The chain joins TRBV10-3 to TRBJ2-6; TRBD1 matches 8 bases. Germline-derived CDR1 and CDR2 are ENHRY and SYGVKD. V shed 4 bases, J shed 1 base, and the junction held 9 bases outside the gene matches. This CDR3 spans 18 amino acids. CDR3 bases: TGTGCCATCAGTGGCCGGACAGGGCCGAAATCTGGGGCCAACGTCCTGACTTTC. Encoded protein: CAISGRTGPKSGANVLTF.

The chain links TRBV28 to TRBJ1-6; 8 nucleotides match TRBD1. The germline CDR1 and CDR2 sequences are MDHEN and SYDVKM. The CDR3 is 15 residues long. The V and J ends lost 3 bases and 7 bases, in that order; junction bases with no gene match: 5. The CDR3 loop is CASSLTQGVNSPLHF. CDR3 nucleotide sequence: TGTGCCAGCAGTTTGACACAGGGGGTAAATTCACCCCTCCACTTT. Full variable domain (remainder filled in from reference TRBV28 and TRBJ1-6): DVKVTQSSRYLVKRTGEKVFLECVQDMDHENMFWYRQDPGLGLRLIYFSYDVKMKEKGDIPEGYSVSREKKERFSLILESASTNQTSMYLCASSLTQGVNSPLHFGNGTRLTVT.

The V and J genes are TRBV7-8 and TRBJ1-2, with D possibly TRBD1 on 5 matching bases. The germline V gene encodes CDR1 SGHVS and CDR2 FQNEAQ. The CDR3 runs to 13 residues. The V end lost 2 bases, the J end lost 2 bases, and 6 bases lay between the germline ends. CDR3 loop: CASSLRGNYGYTF. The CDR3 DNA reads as TGTGCCAGCAGCTTACGGGGGAACTATGGCTACACCTTC.

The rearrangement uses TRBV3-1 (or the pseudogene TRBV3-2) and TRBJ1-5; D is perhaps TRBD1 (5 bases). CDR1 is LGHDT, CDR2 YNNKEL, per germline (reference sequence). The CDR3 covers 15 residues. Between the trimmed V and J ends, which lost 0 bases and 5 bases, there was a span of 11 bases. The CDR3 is CASSQDPGDDQPQHF. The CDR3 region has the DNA TGTGCCAGCAGCCAAGACCCGGGGGACGATCAGCCCCAGCATTTT.